Below, 29 T cell receptor beta chains from the same sample are listed, as sequenced in a study of T cell responses to AZD1222 COVID-19 vaccine (TCRdb year 2021). The library was made by the immunoSEQ multiplex PCR assay. TCRdb re-hosts the immuneACCESS table, in-frame sequences only. Its copies lack some clones; in the studies checked, an unresolved V gene accounts for under half of them, and the cause for the rest is not known. A total of some 130,000 clones appear in this sample, over 75% of them only once. The ten largest make up 1.6% of the sample. Sample time point, as interpreted from the label and publication: baseline before first vaccination. Here the sequenced sample was peripheral blood, taken on day 0 of AZD1222 vaccination. These receptors were taken from an adult in good health.

The chain links TRBV27 to TRBJ2-5; D is possibly TRBD1 (6 bases). The length of the CDR3 is 14 residues. Trimming took 4 bases from V and 1 from J, leaving 10 bases between them. Per the germline V gene, CDR1 is MNHEY and CDR2 is SMNVEV (reference sequence). The CDR3 loop reads CASSSRQAQETQYF. CDR3 coding DNA: TGTGCCAGCAGTTCCCGACAGGCCCAAGAGACCCAGTACTTC.

V is TRBV4-1 and J is TRBJ2-3; D not certain. Germline-derived CDR1 and CDR2 are MGHRA and YSYEKL. This CDR3 is built from 14 residues. V was trimmed by 6 bases and J by 3 bases, leaving 13 bases between them. CDR3 bases: TGCGCCAGCAGAATGAACACACGTACAGATACGCAGTATTTT. This gives the protein CASRMNTRTDTQYF.

CDR3 in DNA: TGTGCCAGCAGCCTTAGGGGGAACACTGAAGCTTTCTTT. It encodes CASSLRGNTEAFF. The chain carries TRBV11-3 and TRBJ1-1; TRBD1 might be the D (5 bases). The CDR3 has 13 amino acids. Trimming left V 5 bases short and J 1 base short, with 8 bases between. From germline, CDR1 is SGHNT and CDR2 YENEEA.

Notes on this clone: The junction departs from the called germline gene at one end, perhaps through a read error. The gene calls are TRBV7-7 and TRBJ2-3, with TRBD2 as a possible D gene (5 bases). Germline CDR1 reads SSHAT; CDR2 reads FNYEAQ (reference sequence). This CDR3 spans 13 amino acids. The CDR3 DNA is TGTGCTAGCAGCTTAGCGCATGGGGATACGCAGTATTTT. It encodes CASSLAHGDTQYF.

V usage is TRBV18 and J usage is TRBJ1-1; D not resolved. The germline gives CDR1 KGHSH, CDR2 LQKENI. This CDR3 comprises 14 residues. Trimming took off 3 bases at V and 0 bases at J, with 8 bases between the two ends. DNA of the CDR3: TGTGCCAGCTCACCCTTAACCTTGAACACTGAAGCTTTCTTT. Translation: CASSPLTLNTEAFF.

This chain uses TRBV7-3 with TRBJ1-1; a weak D match, TRBD1 (5 bases). Between the trimmed V and J ends, which lost 5 bases and 1 base, there was a span of 11 bases. This CDR3 spans 14 amino acids. Germline V gives CDR1 SGHTA, CDR2 FQGTGA. Here the CDR3 DNA reads TGTGCCAGCAGCCCCTCGGGGGGGAACACTGAAGCTTTCTTT. Protein: CASSPSGGNTEAFF.

This clone is a singleton in its sample. This rearrangement joins TRBV27 to TRBJ1-4, with a weak D call TRBD1 (6 bases). The V end was cut by 7 bases, the J end by 6 bases, with 18 bases between. Germline loops: CDR1 MNHEY, CDR2 SMNVEV (reference sequence). This CDR3 comprises 15 residues. In DNA, the CDR3 is TGTGCCAGCACCCCTACGGGGGGCATACATGAAAAACTGTTTTTT. It yields the protein CASTPTGGIHEKLFF.

V is TRBV7-7 and J is TRBJ2-1, with 11 bases fitting TRBD2. Trimming took 4 bases from V and 6 from J; bases not matched to a gene: 11. There are 17 residues in the CDR3. Germline lookup yields CDR1 SSHAT and CDR2 FNYEAQ (reference sequence). The CDR3 loop is CASSYRLAGPLGNEQFF. The CDR3 DNA reads TGTGCCAGCAGCTACCGACTAGCGGGGCCCTTAGGCAATGAGCAGTTCTTC.

The chain uses TRBV18 and TRBJ2-7; TRBD2 might be the D (6 bases). In germline, CDR1 is KGHSH, CDR2 LQKENI. The CDR3 is made up of 14 amino acids. V lost 2 bases and J 0 bases, leaving 8 bases between the germline ends. In DNA form, the CDR3 reads TGTGCCAGCTCACCAGGGACTGGCTCCTACGAGCAGTACTTC. Its translation is CASSPGTGSYEQYF.

This chain joins TRBV9 and TRBJ2-7; 10 positions agree with TRBD1. Trimming removed 0 bases from V and 5 bases from J; junction bases left unmatched: 8. This CDR3 is 16 amino acids long. The germline V gene encodes CDR1 SGDLS and CDR2 YYNGEE. For the CDR3, the DNA is TGTGCCAGCAGCGTAGAATGGAGACAGGGGGCTAACGAGCAGTACTTC. Protein: CASSVEWRQGANEQYF.

The chain links TRBV6-5 to TRBJ1-2; D unresolved. This CDR3 has 16 residues. Trimming stripped 0 bases from V and 4 bases from J, with 15 bases between. Germline lookup yields CDR1 MNHEY and CDR2 SVGAGI. The CDR3 DNA sequence: TGTGCCAGCAGTTACTCGACTGTACAACGTGGCTATGGCTACACCTTC. Translating gives CASSYSTVQRGYGYTF.

The V gene is TRBV5-4, the J gene TRBJ1-1; D is ambiguous. Trimming took off 0 bases at V and 1 base at J, with 10 bases between the two ends. Germline loops: CDR1 SGHNT, CDR2 YYREEE (reference sequence). This CDR3 comprises 15 residues. The CDR3 protein is CASSLETVGNTEAFF. Here the CDR3 DNA reads TGTGCCAGCAGCTTGGAAACGGTGGGGAACACTGAAGCTTTCTTT.

The rearrangement uses TRBV24-1 and TRBJ1-4; D is unclear. Trimming pared 3 bases from V and 3 bases from J, leaving 7 bases between. The CDR3 has 14 amino acids. Germline assignment: CDR1 KGHDR and CDR2 SFDVKD. The CDR3, as DNA: TGTGCCACCAGTGATGCTGCCCCTAATGAAAAACTGTTTTTT. Its translation: CATSDAAPNEKLFF.

This rearrangement joins TRBV2 to TRBJ1-4, with 8 bases matching TRBD1. The CDR3 runs 18 residues. Trimming took 5 bases from V and 2 from J; bases not matched to a gene: 13. CDR1 SNHLY and CDR2 FYNNEI come from the germline V gene. The CDR3 is CASSPDRGPVWTNEKLFF. The CDR3 DNA reads TGTGCCAGCAGTCCAGACAGGGGTCCCGTGTGGACTAATGAAAAACTGTTTTTT.

The chain uses TRBV14 and TRBJ1-1; TRBD1 matches at 10 bases. The CDR3 covers 15 residues. V lost 5 bases and J lost 1; bases outside the gene matches: 4. Looked up from germline, CDR1 is SGHDN and CDR2 is FVKESK. The CDR3 sequence is CASSDRGRGNTEAFF. In DNA form, the CDR3 reads TGTGCCAGCAGCGACAGGGGGCGGGGGAACACTGAAGCTTTCTTT.

The chain combines TRBV6-4 with TRBJ2-7, with D tentatively TRBD1 (5 bases). The germline V and J ends were trimmed by 8 bases and 0 bases, with 14 bases remaining between them. Germline CDR1 and CDR2: MRHNA and SNTAGT. The CDR3 runs 14 residues. The CDR3 DNA reads TGTGCCAGCTCACCTAGGACAAGCTCCTACGAGCAGTACTTC. Protein sequence: CASSPRTSSYEQYF.

The DNA of the CDR3 is TGCGCCAGCAGTGACTCAAGGGGACAGGGGTTTTCGTACGAGCAGTACTTC. Its translation: CASSDSRGQGFSYEQYF. This chain links TRBV10-1 with TRBJ2-7, with 10 bases aligning to TRBD1. V dropped 3 bases and J dropped 4; count of bases not matched to a gene: 12. The germline V gene has CDR1 WNHNN and CDR2 SYGVQD (reference sequence). The length of the CDR3 is 17 residues.

The chain uses TRBV7-2 and TRBJ1-2, with D unresolved. Trimming left V 6 bases short and J 0 bases short, with 17 bases between. Germline CDR1 SGHTA, CDR2 FQGNSA. The CDR3 has 16 amino acids. In nucleotides, the CDR3 is TGTGCCAGCAGTTTTCCACCGGGAATAGCTAACTATGGCTACACCTTC. It yields the protein CASSFPPGIANYGYTF.

V usage is TRBV7-2 and J usage is TRBJ2-1; 10 bases are shared with TRBD2. V shed 2 bases and J 6 bases; nucleotides not matched to a gene: 10. The CDR3 has 17 amino acids. Germline CDR1 SGHTA, CDR2 FQGNSA. CDR3 residues: CASSLSASGSLGNEQFF. CDR3 sequence (DNA): TGTGCCAGCAGCTTATCGGCTAGCGGGAGTCTTGGCAATGAGCAGTTCTTC.

This chain uses TRBV18 with TRBJ1-1; TRBD1 aligns across 11 bases. The CDR3 totals 15 residues. Unmatched junction bases numbered 0, after V lost 2 bases and J lost 1 base. Germline CDR1 and CDR2: KGHSH and LQKENI. CDR3 DNA: TGTGCCAGCTCACCAGGGACAGGGGGGAACACTGAAGCTTTCTTT. This translates into CASSPGTGGNTEAFF.

The chain links TRBV7-9 to TRBJ1-2; D not certain. Between the trimmed V and J ends, which lost 5 bases and 0 bases, there was a span of 10 bases. Germline V gives CDR1 SEHNR, CDR2 FQNEAQ (reference sequence). The CDR3 totals 14 residues. DNA of the CDR3: TGTGCCAGCAGCCGTTCGTTAGCTAACTATGGCTACACCTTC. It yields the protein CASSRSLANYGYTF.

This rearrangement joins TRBV2 to TRBJ1-5; D unclear. V lost 6 bases and J 7 bases, leaving 13 bases between the germline ends. In germline, CDR1 is SNHLY, CDR2 FYNNEI. The CDR3 extends over 13 amino acids. The CDR3 nucleotides are TGTGCCAGCAGCGGAGACCGGGCACAGCCCCAGCATTTT. This gives the protein CASSGDRAQPQHF.

With respect to this clone: Other nucleotide sequences from this sample produce the same CDR3. This chain uses TRBV18 with TRBJ2-7; tentatively, D is TRBD1 or TRBD2 (5 bases each). The CDR3 is made up of 11 amino acids. Germline CDR1 reads KGHSH; CDR2 reads LQKENI. Trimming removed 2 bases at V and 7 bases at J, with 6 bases between. The CDR3 spells CASSPGGEQYF. The DNA of the CDR3 is TGTGCCAGCTCACCAGGGGGAGAGCAGTACTTC.

V gene TRBV6-5 combines with J gene TRBJ2-2; 11 bases match TRBD1. Germline CDR1 MNHEY, CDR2 SVGAGI. V shed 4 bases and J 4 bases; nucleotides not matched to a gene: 2. The CDR3 has 15 amino acids. DNA of the CDR3: TGTGCCAGCAGTTCCGGGACAGGGGGCACCGGGGAGCTGTTTTTT. Protein product: CASSSGTGGTGELFF.

This chain uses TRBV28 with TRBJ1-2; 7 positions match TRBD1. The CDR3 loop spans 14 amino acids. The junction had 1 base not matched to a gene; V was cut back by 1 base and J by 2 bases. CDR1 MDHEN and CDR2 SYDVKM come from the germline V gene. The CDR3 nucleotides read TGTGCCAGCAGTTTATTGGGACAGAACTATGGCTACACCTTC. Translating it yields CASSLLGQNYGYTF.

This rearrangement joins TRBV6-5 to TRBJ1-1; perhaps TRBD1 as D (6 bases). V was trimmed by 2 bases and J by 5 bases, leaving 12 bases between them. Germline V gene data show CDR1 as MNHEY and CDR2 as SVGAGI. This CDR3 comprises 14 residues. The CDR3 nucleotides read TGTGCCAGCAGTTACAGGGGGGTAAGGACTGAAGCTTTCTTT. Amino acids: CASSYRGVRTEAFF.

This chain connects TRBV9 to TRBJ2-1; 16 bases match TRBD2. The germline V gene encodes CDR1 SGDLS and CDR2 YYNGEE. Trimming cost V 3 bases and J 7 bases; bases outside gene matches: 10. The CDR3 spans 18 residues. CDR3 in amino acids: CASSAKGLAGGPWNEQFF. In DNA, the CDR3 is TGTGCCAGCAGCGCGAAGGGACTAGCGGGGGGGCCGTGGAATGAGCAGTTCTTC.

The gene calls are TRBV7-2 and TRBJ1-4; 11 bases are a match to TRBD1. CDR1 SGHTA and CDR2 FQGNSA come from the germline V gene. With 5 bases clipped from V and 6 bases from J, the junction kept 2 bases outside the gene matches. This CDR3 contains 14 residues. As DNA, the CDR3 is TGTGCCAGCAGCCGGGGACAGGGGGATGAAAAACTGTTTTTT. It encodes CASSRGQGDEKLFF.

This chain connects TRBV6-2 or TRBV6-3 to TRBJ2-4; possible D gene TRBD2, 6 bases. Germline CDR1 reads MNHEY; CDR2 reads SVGEGT. The CDR3 consists of 14 residues. The V gene lost 4 bases and the J gene lost 0 bases, with 7 bases spanning the gap. CDR3 in amino acids: CASSWGGAKNIQYF. CDR3 in DNA: TGTGCCAGCAGTTGGGGAGGAGCCAAAAACATTCAGTACTTC.